This TCR beta chain was sequenced for a study of T cells in tumors after PD-1 blockade. The wider study: Each patient got pembrolizumab 200 mg every 3 weeks or cemiplimab 350 mg every 2 weeks. Mean per blood sample: 95,000 to 130,000 templates (24,679-257,772), some 34,000 unique clonotypes. Study-level points and caveats: Some novel exhausted tumor clones appeared in pre-treatment blood, suggesting peripheral recruitment.

The assay was immunoSEQ multiplex PCR, and TCRdb's table has in-frame clones only and misses some. The table has fewer than 40,000 clones, 73% seen once; the top ten hold around 38%. V lost 4 bases to trimming and J lost 0 bases; unmatched junction nucleotides: 5. The CDR3 consists of 15 residues. Germline CDR1 reads LGHNA; CDR2 reads YSLEER. A note on this clone: Its target is not known.

The V gene is TRBV4-3, the J gene TRBJ1-2; 7 bases line up with TRBD1. The sequence came from a human donor with basal cell carcinoma. The sequences come from PBMCs, collected after anti-PD-1 treatment. Here the CDR3 DNA reads TGCGCCAGCAGCCCGAGGGACAGCCCTAACTATGGCTACACCTTC. Its translation: CASSPRDSPNYGYTF.